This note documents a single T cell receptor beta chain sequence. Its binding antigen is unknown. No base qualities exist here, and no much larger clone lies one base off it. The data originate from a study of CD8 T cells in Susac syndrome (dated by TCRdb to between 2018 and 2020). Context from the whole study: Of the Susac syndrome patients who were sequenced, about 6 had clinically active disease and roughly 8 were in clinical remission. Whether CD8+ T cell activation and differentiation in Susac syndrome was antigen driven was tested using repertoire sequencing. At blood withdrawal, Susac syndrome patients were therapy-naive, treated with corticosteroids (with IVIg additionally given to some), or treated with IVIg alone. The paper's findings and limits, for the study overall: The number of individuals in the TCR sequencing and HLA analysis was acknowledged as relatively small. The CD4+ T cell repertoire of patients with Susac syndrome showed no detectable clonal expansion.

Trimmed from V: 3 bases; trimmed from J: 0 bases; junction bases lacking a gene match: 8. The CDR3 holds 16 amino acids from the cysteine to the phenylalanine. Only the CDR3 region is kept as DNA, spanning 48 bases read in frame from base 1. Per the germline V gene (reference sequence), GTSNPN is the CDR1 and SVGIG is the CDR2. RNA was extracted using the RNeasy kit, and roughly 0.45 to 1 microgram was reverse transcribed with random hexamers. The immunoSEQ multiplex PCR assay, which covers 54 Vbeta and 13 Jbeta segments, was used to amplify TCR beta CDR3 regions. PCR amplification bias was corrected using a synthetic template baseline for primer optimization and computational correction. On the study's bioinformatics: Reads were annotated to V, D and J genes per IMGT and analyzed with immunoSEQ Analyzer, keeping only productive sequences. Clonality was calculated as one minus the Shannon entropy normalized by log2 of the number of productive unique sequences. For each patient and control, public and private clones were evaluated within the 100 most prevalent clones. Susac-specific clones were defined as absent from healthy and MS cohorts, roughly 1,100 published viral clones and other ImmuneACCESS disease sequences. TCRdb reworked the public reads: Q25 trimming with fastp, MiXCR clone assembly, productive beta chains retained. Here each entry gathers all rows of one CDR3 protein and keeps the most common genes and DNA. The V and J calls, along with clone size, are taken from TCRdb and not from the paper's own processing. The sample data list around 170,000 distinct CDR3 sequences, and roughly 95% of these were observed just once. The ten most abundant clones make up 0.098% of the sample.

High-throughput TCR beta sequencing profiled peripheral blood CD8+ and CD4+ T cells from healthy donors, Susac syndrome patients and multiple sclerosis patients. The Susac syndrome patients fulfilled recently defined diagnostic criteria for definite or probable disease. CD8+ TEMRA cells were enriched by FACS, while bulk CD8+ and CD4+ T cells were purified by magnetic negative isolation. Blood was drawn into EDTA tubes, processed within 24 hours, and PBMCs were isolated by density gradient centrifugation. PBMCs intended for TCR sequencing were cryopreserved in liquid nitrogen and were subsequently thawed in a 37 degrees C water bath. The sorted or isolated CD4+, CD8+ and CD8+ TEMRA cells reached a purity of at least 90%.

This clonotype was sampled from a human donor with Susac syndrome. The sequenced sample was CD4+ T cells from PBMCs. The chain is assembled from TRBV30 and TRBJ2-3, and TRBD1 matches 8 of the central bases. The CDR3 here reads CAWRNRQGRSTDTQYF. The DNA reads TGTGCCTGGAGAAACCGACAGGGGAGGAGCACAGATACGCAGTATTTT.